This T cell receptor (beta chain) was captured by sequencing in a study of T cells in Graves' hyperthyroidism and ophthalmopathy. TCR beta CDR3 region amplification was performed from RNA transcripts. HTBI primers were used for first-round RT-PCR of the TCR CDR3. MiXCR was run by TCRdb on the multiplex PCR reads, yielding one entry per CDR3 protein. The sample lists about 52,000 distinct CDR3 sequences, around half occurring once. Uncontrolled infection, other autoimmune disease, pregnancy or lactation excluded patients. From germline, CDR1 is KGHDR and CDR2 SFDVKD. The CDR3 consists of 16 residues. Concerning this clonotype: Its antigen is currently unknown. One end of the junction is discordant with germline, which a read error may explain.

Study-level points and caveats: Most clonotypes expanded in thyroid above 0.001 were likewise present in blood.

Sequenced input: blood. The source is a woman in her fifties or sixties with Graves' ophthalmopathy. This chain links TRBV24-1 with TRBJ1-1; 10 positions agree with TRBD1. DNA of the CDR3: TGTGCCGCCAGTGATCTGGACAGGGGGACGGACACTGAAGCTTTCTTT. The encoded protein is CAASDLDRGTDTEAFF.